This T cell receptor beta chain appears in the sequencing data of a study of T cell responses to AZD1222 COVID-19 vaccine. Findings of the study overall: Vaccination with two AZD1222 doses was followed by a rise in Spike-specific TCR breadth and depth. Among the donors, most were white British and more were female, and clonal diversity was possibly underestimated. Repertoire collection took place solely once the T cell response had peaked. Baseline seropositives among AZD1222 recipients totaled only six or seven.

Details on this clone: Its antigen is unknown.

Here immunoSEQ multiplex PCR was the method, and the copy in TCRdb shows in-frame clones only, minus some. The sample consists of under 130,000 clones, approximately 88% of them appearing once. CDR3 length: 14 amino acids. V lost 6 bases and J 2 bases, leaving 13 bases between the germline ends. Germline V gives CDR1 MNHNY, CDR2 SVGAGI (reference sequence). The specimen was peripheral blood, collected on day 0 of AZD1222 vaccination. The rearrangement uses TRBV6-6 and TRBJ1-1; D is undetermined. The sequence came from an adult in good health. Here the CDR3 reads CASSHSSGNTEAFF. In DNA form, the CDR3 reads TGTGCCAGCAGCCACTCATCTGGAAACACTGAAGCTTTCTTT.